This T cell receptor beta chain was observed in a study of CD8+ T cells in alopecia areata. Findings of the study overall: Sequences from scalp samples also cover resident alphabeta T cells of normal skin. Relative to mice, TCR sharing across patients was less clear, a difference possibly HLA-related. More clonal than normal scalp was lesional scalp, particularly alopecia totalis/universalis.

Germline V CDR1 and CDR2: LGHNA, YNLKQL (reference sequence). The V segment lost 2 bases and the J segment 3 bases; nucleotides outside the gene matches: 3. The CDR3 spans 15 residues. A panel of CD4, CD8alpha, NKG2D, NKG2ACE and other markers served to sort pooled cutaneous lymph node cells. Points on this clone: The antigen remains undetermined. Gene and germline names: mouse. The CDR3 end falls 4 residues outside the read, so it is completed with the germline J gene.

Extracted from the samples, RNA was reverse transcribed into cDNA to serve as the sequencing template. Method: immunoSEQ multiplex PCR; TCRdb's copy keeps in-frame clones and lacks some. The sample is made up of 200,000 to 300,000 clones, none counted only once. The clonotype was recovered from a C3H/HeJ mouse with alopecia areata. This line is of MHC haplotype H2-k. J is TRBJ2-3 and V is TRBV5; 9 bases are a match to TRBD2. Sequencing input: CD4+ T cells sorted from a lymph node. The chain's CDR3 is CASSQLDWGAETLYF. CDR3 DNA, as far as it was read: TGTGCCAGCAGCCAACTCGACTGGGGGGCAGAA.